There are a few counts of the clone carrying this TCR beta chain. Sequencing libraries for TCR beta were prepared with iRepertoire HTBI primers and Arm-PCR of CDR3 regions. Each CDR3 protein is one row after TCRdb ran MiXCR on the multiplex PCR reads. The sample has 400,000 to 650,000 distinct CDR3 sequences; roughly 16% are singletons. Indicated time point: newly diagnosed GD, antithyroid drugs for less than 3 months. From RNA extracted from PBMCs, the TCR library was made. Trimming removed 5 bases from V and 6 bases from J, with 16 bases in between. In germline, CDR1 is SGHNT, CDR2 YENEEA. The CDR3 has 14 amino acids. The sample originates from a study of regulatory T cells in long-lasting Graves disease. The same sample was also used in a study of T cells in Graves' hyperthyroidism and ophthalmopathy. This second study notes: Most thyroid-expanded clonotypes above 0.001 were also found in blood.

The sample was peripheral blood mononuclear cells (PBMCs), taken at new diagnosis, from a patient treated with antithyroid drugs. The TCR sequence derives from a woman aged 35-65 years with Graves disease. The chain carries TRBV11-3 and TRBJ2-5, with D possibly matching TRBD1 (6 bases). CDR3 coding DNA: TGTGCCAGCAGCCCACCGGGACACAAGAAGACCCAGTACTTC. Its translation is CASSPPGHKKTQYF.